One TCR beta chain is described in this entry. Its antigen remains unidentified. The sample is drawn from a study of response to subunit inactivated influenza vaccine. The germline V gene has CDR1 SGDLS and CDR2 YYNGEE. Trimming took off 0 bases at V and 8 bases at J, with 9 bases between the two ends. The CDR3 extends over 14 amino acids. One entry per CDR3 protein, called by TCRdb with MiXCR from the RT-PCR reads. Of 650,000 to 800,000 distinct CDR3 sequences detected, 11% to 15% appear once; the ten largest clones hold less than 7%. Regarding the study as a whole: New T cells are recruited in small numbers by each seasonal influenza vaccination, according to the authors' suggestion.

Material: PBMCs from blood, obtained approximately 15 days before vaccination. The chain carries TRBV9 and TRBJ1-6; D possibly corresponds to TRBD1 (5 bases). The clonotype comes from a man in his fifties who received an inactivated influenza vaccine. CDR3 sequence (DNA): TGTGCCAGCAGCGTAGGGATAGGGGATTCACCCCTCCACTTT. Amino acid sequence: CASSVGIGDSPLHF. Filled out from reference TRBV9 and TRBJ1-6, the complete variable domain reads DSGVTQTPKHLITATGQRVTLRCSPRSGDLSVYWYQQSLDQGLQFLIQYYNGEERAKGNILERFSAQQFPDLHSELNLSSLELGDSALYFCASSVGIGDSPLHFGNGTRLTVT.